Listed below are T cell receptor beta chains from one sample, sequenced in a study of CD8 T cells in Susac syndrome. TCRdb ran MiXCR on the immunoSEQ multiplex PCR reads and lists one entry per CDR3 protein. The sample shows approximately 190,000 distinct CDR3 sequences, approximately 93% of them seen only once. Source material: CD4+ T cells from PBMCs. These receptors came from a human donor in good health. Both conserved end residues are part of each CDR3. The order of the fields is V gene, J gene, D gene, clone size, CDR3 protein, CDR3 DNA. A D gene is named only where the DNA matches it firmly. Clone sizes are given selectively: once, few, many, or a class where the clone is expanded.

v_call: TRBV7-2; j_call: TRBJ2-1; d_call: -; clone_size: -; cdr3_aa: CASSLDPNPSPYNEQFF; cdr3_nt: TGTGCCAGCAGCTTAGACCCCAACCCATCCCCCTACAATGAGCAGTTCTTC
v_call: TRBV6-2/TRBV6-3; j_call: TRBJ2-1; d_call: TRBD2; clone_size: -; cdr3_aa: CASSPVPGGGFESYNEQFF; cdr3_nt: TGTGCCAGCAGTCCAGTTCCCGGGGGGGGGTTTGAATCCTACAATGAGCAGTTCTTC
v_call: TRBV20-1; j_call: TRBJ1-5; d_call: -; clone_size: -; cdr3_aa: CSASDPSSFNQPQHF; cdr3_nt: TGCAGTGCTAGCGACCCGTCCTCCTTCAATCAGCCCCAGCATTTT
v_call: TRBV6-2/TRBV6-3; j_call: TRBJ1-1; d_call: -; clone_size: -; cdr3_aa: CASSYPRFAPEAFF; cdr3_nt: TGTGCCAGCAGTTACCCCCGGTTCGCCCCTGAAGCTTTCTTT
v_call: TRBV6-1; j_call: TRBJ1-5; d_call: -; clone_size: -; cdr3_aa: CASSPWGGESNQPQHF; cdr3_nt: TGTGCCAGCAGTCCCTGGGGGGGTGAAAGCAATCAGCCCCAGCATTTT
v_call: TRBV29-1; j_call: TRBJ2-5; d_call: -; clone_size: -; cdr3_aa: CSVARILGETQYF; cdr3_nt: TGCAGCGTTGCCCGGATCCTGGGGGAGACCCAGTACTTC
v_call: TRBV12-3/TRBV12-4; j_call: TRBJ1-6; d_call: -; clone_size: -; cdr3_aa: CASSPQTGFNSPLHF; cdr3_nt: TGTGCCAGCAGTCCCCAGACAGGTTTTAATTCACCCCTCCACTTT
v_call: TRBV30; j_call: TRBJ1-1; d_call: TRBD1; clone_size: -; cdr3_aa: CACSGTGDEAFF; cdr3_nt: TGTGCCTGTTCCGGGACAGGGGATGAAGCTTTCTTT
v_call: TRBV18; j_call: TRBJ1-5; d_call: -; clone_size: -; cdr3_aa: CASSPTGYNQPQHF; cdr3_nt: TGTGCCAGCTCACCCACAGGGTACAATCAGCCCCAGCATTTT
v_call: TRBV7-9; j_call: TRBJ2-2; d_call: -; clone_size: -; cdr3_aa: CASSGSRATGELFF; cdr3_nt: TGTGCCAGCAGTGGGAGCAGGGCCACCGGGGAGCTGTTTTTT
v_call: TRBV14; j_call: TRBJ1-1; d_call: -; clone_size: -; cdr3_aa: CASSQDRGGWTEAFF; cdr3_nt: TGTGCCAGCAGCCAAGATCGTGGAGGTTGGACTGAAGCTTTCTTT
v_call: TRBV20-1; j_call: TRBJ2-7; d_call: -; clone_size: -; cdr3_aa: CSAETEYEQYF; cdr3_nt: TGCAGTGCTGAGACGGAATACGAGCAGTACTTC
v_call: TRBV7-2; j_call: TRBJ2-7; d_call: TRBD2; clone_size: -; cdr3_aa: CASSRSAGTYEQYF; cdr3_nt: TGTGCCAGCAGCCGCTCAGCGGGGACCTACGAGCAGTACTTC
v_call: TRBV19; j_call: TRBJ2-6; d_call: TRBD1; clone_size: -; cdr3_aa: CASRPGTVLFGANVLTF; cdr3_nt: TGTGCCAGTAGGCCCGGGACAGTCCTGTTCGGGGCCAACGTCCTGACTTTC
v_call: TRBV27; j_call: TRBJ1-6; d_call: TRBD1; clone_size: -; cdr3_aa: CASFQGVVGSPLHF; cdr3_nt: TGTGCCAGTTTCCAGGGGGTCGTGGGTTCACCCCTCCACTTT
v_call: TRBV6-5; j_call: TRBJ1-5; d_call: TRBD1; clone_size: -; cdr3_aa: CASSASTGGGSQPQHF; cdr3_nt: TGTGCCAGCAGTGCCTCGACAGGGGGCGGGAGTCAGCCCCAGCATTTT
v_call: TRBV7-9; j_call: TRBJ1-3; d_call: TRBD1; clone_size: -; cdr3_aa: CASSSRQGTVSENTIYF; cdr3_nt: TGTGCCAGCAGCTCTCGACAGGGGACCGTCTCTGAAAACACCATATATTTT
v_call: TRBV29-1; j_call: TRBJ2-7; d_call: -; clone_size: -; cdr3_aa: CSVELQGFYEQYF; cdr3_nt: TGCAGCGTTGAGCTCCAGGGTTTCTACGAGCAGTACTTC
v_call: TRBV19; j_call: TRBJ1-3; d_call: -; clone_size: -; cdr3_aa: CATAEFNTIYF; cdr3_nt: TGTGCCACCGCTGAATTCAACACCATATATTTT
v_call: TRBV20-1; j_call: TRBJ2-5; d_call: TRBD2; clone_size: -; cdr3_aa: CSANRLAATQETQYF; cdr3_nt: TGCAGTGCAAATCGACTAGCGGCGACACAAGAGACCCAGTACTTC
v_call: TRBV7-2; j_call: TRBJ1-4; d_call: -; clone_size: -; cdr3_aa: CASSWGGATNEKLFF; cdr3_nt: TGTGCCAGCAGCTGGGGTGGAGCAACTAATGAAAAACTGTTTTTT
v_call: TRBV5-4; j_call: TRBJ2-7; d_call: TRBD1; clone_size: -; cdr3_aa: CASSTGQGRLEQYF; cdr3_nt: TGTGCCAGCAGCACGGGACAGGGGAGATTAGAGCAGTACTTC
v_call: TRBV10-3; j_call: TRBJ2-3; d_call: -; clone_size: -; cdr3_aa: CAISITDTQYF; cdr3_nt: TGTGCCATCAGCATCACAGATACGCAGTATTTT
v_call: TRBV29-1; j_call: TRBJ2-3; d_call: -; clone_size: -; cdr3_aa: CSVGGDTQYF; cdr3_nt: TGCAGCGTTGGTGGGGATACGCAGTATTTT
v_call: TRBV7-8; j_call: TRBJ1-5; d_call: -; clone_size: -; cdr3_aa: CASSFGRVQPQHF; cdr3_nt: TGTGCCAGCAGCTTCGGTCGGGTCCAGCCCCAGCATTTT
v_call: TRBV7-9; j_call: TRBJ1-2; d_call: -; clone_size: -; cdr3_aa: CASSPSGVGGYTF; cdr3_nt: TGTGCCAGCAGCCCATCGGGGGTTGGTGGCTACACCTTC
v_call: TRBV7-9; j_call: TRBJ1-3; d_call: -; clone_size: -; cdr3_aa: CASTAAGNTIYF; cdr3_nt: TGTGCCAGCACCGCTGCTGGAAACACCATATATTTT
v_call: TRBV11-1; j_call: TRBJ2-2; d_call: -; clone_size: -; cdr3_aa: CASSLVLLTGTFYANTGELFF; cdr3_nt: TGTGCCAGCAGCTTAGTCCTCCTTACCGGGACATTCTACGCGAACACCGGGGAGCTGTTTTTT
v_call: TRBV30; j_call: TRBJ2-5; d_call: -; clone_size: -; cdr3_aa: CAWSTRSQTGAQETQYF; cdr3_nt: TGTGCCTGGAGCACGCGAAGCCAGACCGGAGCTCAAGAGACCCAGTACTTC
v_call: TRBV28; j_call: TRBJ1-2; d_call: TRBD1; clone_size: -; cdr3_aa: CASTMGGQGSYGYTF; cdr3_nt: TGTGCCAGCACCATGGGGGGACAGGGGAGCTATGGCTACACCTTC
v_call: TRBV7-3; j_call: TRBJ2-5; d_call: -; clone_size: -; cdr3_aa: CASSLGGPQETQYF; cdr3_nt: TGTGCCAGCAGCTTAGGGGGCCCCCAGGAGACCCAGTACTTC
v_call: TRBV7-9; j_call: TRBJ2-2; d_call: TRBD1; clone_size: -; cdr3_aa: CASSLGTGRTGELFF; cdr3_nt: TGTGCCAGCAGCTTAGGGACAGGGCGGACCGGGGAGCTGTTTTTT
v_call: TRBV20-1; j_call: TRBJ2-5; d_call: -; clone_size: -; cdr3_aa: CSASPIRRPKETQYF; cdr3_nt: TGCAGTGCTTCACCGATCAGGAGACCTAAAGAGACCCAGTACTTC
v_call: TRBV7-9; j_call: TRBJ2-1; d_call: -; clone_size: once; cdr3_aa: CASSLRPHVNNEQFF; cdr3_nt: TGTGCCAGCAGCTTGAGGCCCCACGTTAACAATGAGCAGTTCTTC
v_call: TRBV19; j_call: TRBJ2-2; d_call: -; clone_size: few; cdr3_aa: CAGAGAGTGELFF; cdr3_nt: TGTGCCGGCGCAGGGGCGGGCACCGGGGAGCTGTTTTTT
v_call: TRBV30; j_call: TRBJ2-2; d_call: -; clone_size: -; cdr3_aa: CAWSQPAPNTGELFF; cdr3_nt: TGTGCCTGGAGCCAGCCGGCCCCGAACACCGGGGAGCTGTTTTTT
v_call: TRBV28; j_call: TRBJ2-2; d_call: -; clone_size: -; cdr3_aa: CASSFQGGTGELFF; cdr3_nt: TGTGCCAGCAGTTTTCAGGGCGGCACCGGGGAGCTGTTTTTT
v_call: TRBV9; j_call: TRBJ1-6; d_call: -; clone_size: -; cdr3_aa: CASSVLPGENSPLHF; cdr3_nt: TGTGCCAGCAGCGTCCTCCCAGGAGAGAATTCACCCCTCCACTTT
v_call: TRBV20-1; j_call: TRBJ2-1; d_call: -; clone_size: -; cdr3_aa: CSAPGREQFF; cdr3_nt: TGCAGTGCCCCGGGGCGGGAGCAGTTCTTC
v_call: TRBV7-2; j_call: TRBJ1-5; d_call: -; clone_size: -; cdr3_aa: CASSLRGGRQFVTPQHF; cdr3_nt: TGTGCCAGCAGCTTAAGGGGGGGTCGCCAGTTTGTGACACCCCAGCATTTT
v_call: TRBV7-9; j_call: TRBJ1-5; d_call: TRBD1; clone_size: -; cdr3_aa: CASSLSTGGQSNQPQHF; cdr3_nt: TGTGCCAGCAGCTTGTCGACAGGGGGCCAGAGCAATCAGCCCCAGCATTTT